The clone carrying this TCR beta chain was observed at least ten times. Its target is unknown. The record originates from a study of CD8 T cells in ankylosing spondylitis. Whole-study results and caveats: Typical of ankylosing spondylitis blood, it appeared, was a TCR beta motif of roughly eight highly homologous variants. Researchers reportedly found disease-linked clones significantly enriched in matched ankylosing spondylitis synovial fluid. Peripheral blood samples showed relatively rare disease-linked clones, and these clones were CD8+.

By quantitative 5'-RACE with molecular barcodes, the TCR beta libraries were made. TCRdb reprocessed the 5' RACE reads via MiXCR and lists one record per CDR3 protein. The table has 210,000 or so distinct CDR3 sequences, 8% to 10% seen once. The CDR3 spans 18 residues. Looked up from germline, CDR1 is SGHAT and CDR2 is FQNNGV. V lost 1 base and J 4 bases, leaving 22 bases between the germline ends. The sequence was obtained from a female donor with ankylosing spondylitis or in good health (not recorded which). This rearrangement joins TRBV11-2 to TRBJ1-1, with D possibly being TRBD1 (6 bases). Sequencing was performed on blood, either unsorted or a sorted T cell fraction (not recorded which). The CDR3 DNA follows: TGTGCCAGCAGCTTAGGCCACCCGCGGGGGCTGGGTGGCACTGAAGCTTTCTTT. Translated: CASSLGHPRGLGGTEAFF.